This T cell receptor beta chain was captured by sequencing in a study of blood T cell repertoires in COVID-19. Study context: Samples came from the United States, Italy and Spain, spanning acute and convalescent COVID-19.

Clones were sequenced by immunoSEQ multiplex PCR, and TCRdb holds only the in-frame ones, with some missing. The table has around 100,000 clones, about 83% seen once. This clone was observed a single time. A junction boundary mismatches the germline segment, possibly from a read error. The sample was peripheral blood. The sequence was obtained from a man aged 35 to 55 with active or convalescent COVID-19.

The CDR3 DNA reads as TGTGCCAGCGAGGGTGGAATCTTT. Translation: CASEGGIF. This chain joins TRBV25-1 and TRBJ1-1, with D uncertain. Germline V lookup: CDR1 MGHDK, CDR2 SYGVNS. CDR3 length equals 8 residues.